The rows below give T cell receptor beta chains drawn from one sample of a study of blood T cell repertoires in COVID-19. Clones were read by immunoSEQ multiplex PCR, and TCRdb kept only the in-frame ones, dropping some. The table lists approximately 250,000 clones, about 90% of them singletons. Material: peripheral blood. The receptors were gathered from a young man with COVID-19, enrolled during active disease. The CDR3 runs from the conserved cysteine through the conserved F or W. A D gene is named only where the DNA matches it firmly. Size is omitted from some rows. Given values are once, few, many or a class for expanded clones.

d_gene,j_gene,v_gene,abundance,CDR3nt,CDR3aa
NA,TRBJ1-2,TRBV25-1,NA,TGTGCCAGCAGAAGGGGACAAGCAACGGGGGGCTACACCTTC,CASRRGQATGGYTF
TRBD2,TRBJ2-7,TRBV7-2,NA,TGTGCCAGCAGCCGCATACCCCCGACGTACAGCGGGGGCGGCGAGCAGTACTTC,CASSRIPPTYSGGGEQYF
NA,TRBJ1-2,TRBV3-1/TRBV3-2,NA,TGTGCCAGCAGCCAAGATAAAATTTGGAGACAGAGCTATGGCTACACCTTC,CASSQDKIWRQSYGYTF
TRBD2,TRBJ2-2,TRBV5-1,NA,TGCGCCAGCAAACGGGGGGGCGACACCGGGGAGCTGTTTTTT,CASKRGGDTGELFF
NA,TRBJ2-7,TRBV18,once,TGTGCCAGCTCACCACCAGCTCACCCCACCTACGAGCAGTACTTC,CASSPPAHPTYEQYF
NA,TRBJ1-5,TRBV3-1/TRBV3-2,NA,TGTCCCCCCCGCCACCACGGGGGGGGGCCAACGCAGCCCCAGCATTTT,CPPRHHGGGPTQPQHF
NA,TRBJ1-2,TRBV6-5,NA,TGTGCCAGCAGTTACAATAAGGGGGGGACAAGGAATGGCTACACCTTC,CASSYNKGGTRNGYTF
TRBD2,TRBJ2-1,TRBV5-1,once,TGCGCCAGCAGCTTGGCGGGGGGGACCCTCTACAATGAGCAGTTCTTC,CASSLAGGTLYNEQFF
NA,TRBJ1-2,TRBV6-1,NA,TGTGCCAGCAGTGACCGACTGGGGGGTGGTTGGGCCTATGGCTACACCTTC,CASSDRLGGGWAYGYTF
TRBD2,TRBJ2-5,TRBV5-4,NA,TGTGCCAGCAAACCAGCGGGGGAGACCCAGTACTTC,CASKPAGETQYF
TRBD1,TRBJ2-3,TRBV5-4,NA,TGTGCCAGCAGCCTGGGACAGGGGACCACAGATACGCAGTATTTT,CASSLGQGTTDTQYF
NA,TRBJ1-5,TRBV19,NA,TGTGCCAGTAGTAGCGGGCAAAATCAGCCCCAGCATTTT,CASSSGQNQPQHF
TRBD1,TRBJ1-2,TRBV19,NA,TGTGCCAGTAGTTTCCCACAGGGGGACGGCTACACCTTC,CASSFPQGDGYTF
NA,TRBJ2-7,TRBV11-2,NA,TGTGCCAGCAGCTTAGCAGAGGCCTACGAGCAGTACTTC,CASSLAEAYEQYF
NA,TRBJ1-2,TRBV30,NA,TGTGCCTGGAGTGTAAGCTCAGGGGGCTACACCTTC,CAWSVSSGGYTF
TRBD1,TRBJ1-2,TRBV7-9,NA,TGTGCCAGCAGCTTCGAACAGGGGGCTACTTATGGCTACACCTTC,CASSFEQGATYGYTF
TRBD2,TRBJ2-2,TRBV18,NA,TGTGCCAGCCGAACCCGGACTAGCGGGGGGACGAACACCGGGGAGCTGTTTTTT,CASRTRTSGGTNTGELFF
TRBD2,TRBJ2-7,TRBV7-9,NA,TGTGCCAGCAGCCAGACTAGCGGGGGACCATCCTACGAGCAGTACTTC,CASSQTSGGPSYEQYF
NA,TRBJ2-3,TRBV6-5,NA,TGTGCCAGCAGTTCCCCTATCAACACAGATACGCAGTATTTT,CASSSPINTDTQYF
TRBD1,TRBJ2-1,TRBV18,NA,TGTGCCAGCTCACCAGAGTCAGGGGACAGGGGCTACAATGAGCAGTTCTTC,CASSPESGDRGYNEQFF
NA,TRBJ1-1,TRBV2,NA,TGTGCCAGCAGTGAAGCGTTCCCAGGGCCAAACACTGAAGCTTTCTTT,CASSEAFPGPNTEAFF
NA,TRBJ1-1,TRBV12-5,NA,TGTGCTAGTGGTTCCGGGTCCTTACTTGGAGCGAACACTGAAGCTTTCTTT,CASGSGSLLGANTEAFF
TRBD2,TRBJ2-7,TRBV18,NA,TGTGCCAGCTCACCACCGCGGGGGGCCTCCTACGAGCAGTACTTC,CASSPPRGASYEQYF